The 22 T cell receptor beta chains presented below share a single source sample, sequenced in a study of T cell responses to AZD1222 COVID-19 vaccine. Libraries were prepared by immunoSEQ multiplex PCR; TCRdb keeps only in-frame clonotypes and omits some of them. The sample has approximately 190,000 clones; under 95% are singletons. The sample in question was peripheral blood, obtained on day 0 of AZD1222 vaccination. These receptors all come from an adult in good health.

A note on this clone: This sample also contains other DNA sequences that code for the same CDR3. V and J are TRBV14 and TRBJ1-5; D uncertain. The germline gives CDR1 SGHDN, CDR2 FVKESK. V lost 5 bases and J 0 bases, leaving 5 bases between the germline ends. The CDR3 runs 13 residues. CDR3 region: CASSADSNQPQHF. The CDR3 DNA sequence: TGTGCCAGCAGCGCGGATAGCAATCAGCCCCAGCATTTT.

The chain couples TRBV6-5 to TRBJ2-1, with TRBD1 matching over 9 bases. Per the germline V gene, CDR1 is MNHEY and CDR2 is SVGAGI. CDR3 size: 15 residues. V lost 4 bases to trimming and J lost 3 bases; unmatched junction nucleotides: 4. The CDR3 region has the DNA TGTGCCAGCAGTTGGGGACAGGGAGACTACAATGAGCAGTTCTTC. It translates to CASSWGQGDYNEQFF.

The chain carries TRBV10-3 and TRBJ1-5, with D unresolved. Germline V gene lookup returns CDR1 ENHRY and CDR2 SYGVKD. The CDR3 is 12 amino acids. V lost 8 bases and J 4 bases, leaving 9 bases between the germline ends. Here the CDR3 reads CAIATENQPQHF. CDR3 nucleotide sequence: TGTGCCATCGCGACGGAAAATCAGCCCCAGCATTTT.

The chain couples TRBV5-1 to TRBJ1-6, with TRBD1 as a possible D gene (5 bases). Deletions cut 2 bases from V and 0 bases from J, with 9 bases between. In germline, CDR1 is SGHRS, CDR2 YFSETQ. CDR3 length: 16 residues. CDR3 bases: TGCGCCAGCAGCTTTGGCAGGGACTCCTATAATTCACCCCTCCACTTT. This sequence encodes CASSFGRDSYNSPLHF. Complete variable domain (other parts from reference TRBV5-1 and TRBJ1-6): KAGVTQTPRYLIKTRGQQVTLSCSPISGHRSVSWYQQTPGQGLQFLFEYFSETQRNKGNFPGRFSGRQFSNSRSEMNVSTLELGDSALYLCASSFGRDSYNSPLHFGNGTRLTVT.

This chain joins TRBV7-2 and TRBJ2-7; the match to TRBD2 covers 7 bases. The CDR3 length is 15 residues. CDR1 and CDR2 (germline): SGHTA, FQGNSA. V lost 1 base, J lost 2 bases, and 5 bases stayed unmatched. The CDR3 nucleotides read TGTGCCAGCAGCTTAGGACGCGGGGGTGCCTACGAGCAGTACTTC. Translation: CASSLGRGGAYEQYF. Combining the CDR3 with reference TRBV7-2 and TRBJ2-7 gives the whole variable domain GAGVSQSPSNKVTEKGKDVELRCDPISGHTALYWYRQSLGQGLEFLIYFQGNSAPDKSGLPSDRFSAERTGGSVSTLTIQRTQQEDSAVYLCASSLGRGGAYEQYFGPGTRLTVT.

The chain links TRBV28 to TRBJ1-1, with D maybe TRBD1 (6 bases). Trimming shortened V by 1 base and J by 1 base, and 13 bases separated the two germline ends. The CDR3 is 16 residues long. Germline CDR1 MDHEN, CDR2 SYDVKM. The CDR3 loop reads CASSLSVQGTNTEAFF. The CDR3 nucleotides are TGTGCCAGCAGTTTATCCGTCCAGGGGACGAACACTGAAGCTTTCTTT. Looking up the rest from reference TRBV28 and TRBJ1-1 gives the full variable domain: DVKVTQSSRYLVKRTGEKVFLECVQDMDHENMFWYRQDPGLGLRLIYFSYDVKMKEKGDIPEGYSVSREKKERFSLILESASTNQTSMYLCASSLSVQGTNTEAFFGQGTRLTVV.

This rearrangement joins TRBV2 to TRBJ2-2, with D possibly TRBD2 on 5 matching bases. V was trimmed by 2 bases and J by 4 bases, leaving 8 bases between them. Germline lookup yields CDR1 SNHLY and CDR2 FYNNEI. This CDR3 comprises 14 residues. This CDR3 reads CASSERGSTGELFF. In nucleotides, the CDR3 is TGTGCCAGCAGTGAACGGGGTAGCACCGGGGAGCTGTTTTTT.

The chain carries TRBV6-5 and TRBJ2-3; 8 bases map to TRBD2. J gave up 0 bases and V 10 bases, and 6 bases lay outside the gene matches. The germline gives CDR1 MNHEY, CDR2 SVGAGI. The CDR3 covers 14 residues. The CDR3 DNA is TGTGCCACCTTACGGGGGGGTAGCACAGATACGCAGTATTTT. Protein sequence: CATLRGGSTDTQYF.

CDR3 bases: TGTGCCAGCCAATTCCTGACATCCAGGAGCTCCTATAATTCACCCCTCCACTTT. Translation gives CASQFLTSRSSYNSPLHF. V gene TRBV2 combines with J gene TRBJ1-6; D gene unclear. Trimming cost V 8 bases and J 0 bases, with 20 bases left between them. The CDR3 is 18 amino acids. Germline CDR1 SNHLY, CDR2 FYNNEI.

The genes are TRBV4-1 and TRBJ2-3, with TRBD2 matching 9 bases. V lost 6 bases, J lost 5 bases, and 6 bases stayed unmatched. The CDR3 is made up of 14 amino acids. CDR1 is MGHRA and CDR2 is YSYEKL in the germline V gene. As DNA, the CDR3 is TGCGCCAGCAGGGCGGGGGGGCCGAAAGATACGCAGTATTTT. Translated, it gives CASRAGGPKDTQYF.

The genes are TRBV6-2 or TRBV6-3 and TRBJ2-3; 9 positions match TRBD2. V shed 0 bases and J 0 bases; nucleotides not matched to a gene: 4. The CDR3 is 17 amino acids. Germline CDR1 reads MNHEY; CDR2 reads SVGEGT. Here the CDR3 reads CASSYSASGTSTDTQYF. The DNA for the CDR3 is TGTGCCAGCAGTTACTCTGCTAGCGGGACCAGCACAGATACGCAGTATTTT.

The chain employs TRBV27 and TRBJ1-2, with TRBD1 identical over 7 bases. Per the germline V gene, CDR1 is MNHEY and CDR2 is SMNVEV (reference sequence). This CDR3 contains 16 residues. The J segment lost 0 bases and the V segment lost 3 bases, leaving 7 bases of the junction unmatched. CDR3 sequence reads: CASSFATGVANYGYTF. DNA of the CDR3: TGTGCCAGCAGTTTCGCCACAGGGGTAGCTAACTATGGCTACACCTTC.

This chain joins TRBV7-2 and TRBJ1-2; D remains unclear. Trimming took off 2 bases at V and 8 bases at J, with 18 bases between the two ends. CDR1 and CDR2 (germline): SGHTA, FQGNSA. This CDR3 is 15 amino acids long. The CDR3 DNA reads TGTGCCAGCAGCTTACAGGAGGGCACCGCTCAAGGCTACACCTTC. Its protein product is CASSLQEGTAQGYTF.

The rearrangement joins TRBV27 to TRBJ1-6; TRBD1 might be the D (5 bases). Germline CDR1 and CDR2: MNHEY and SMNVEV (reference sequence). V was shortened by 4 bases and J by 6 bases, with 16 bases between the two germline ends. The CDR3 is made up of 16 amino acids. The CDR3 nucleotides read TGTGCCAGCAGTTCGGTACCGGGACCGCGTAATTCACCCCTCCACTTT. As protein: CASSSVPGPRNSPLHF.

The V gene is TRBV19, the J gene TRBJ1-2, with a tentative D call TRBD1 (6 bases). This CDR3 contains 15 residues. The germline V and J ends were trimmed by 5 bases and 4 bases, with 17 bases remaining between them. CDR1 LNHDA and CDR2 SQIVND come from the germline V gene (reference sequence). The CDR3: CASSGYQGKGYGYTF. Written as DNA, the CDR3 is TGTGCCAGTAGTGGGTATCAGGGGAAGGGCTATGGCTACACCTTC.

The chain has TRBV4-1 and TRBJ2-7; 13 bases agree with TRBD2. The length of the CDR3 is 15 residues. Germline lookup yields CDR1 MGHRA and CDR2 YSYEKL. V shed 5 bases, J shed 3 bases, and the junction held 4 bases outside the gene matches. This CDR3 is CASSETSGRGYEQYF. The CDR3 DNA sequence: TGCGCCAGCAGCGAAACTAGCGGGAGGGGCTACGAGCAGTACTTC.

The chain recombines TRBV19 with TRBJ1-5; 7 positions match TRBD1. This CDR3 contains 12 residues. V shed 9 bases, J shed 6 bases, and the junction held 5 bases outside the gene matches. Looked up from germline, CDR1 is LNHDA and CDR2 is SQIVND (reference sequence). As DNA, the CDR3 is TGTGCCAGCGCGACAGGGTTTCAGCCCCAGCATTTT. It yields the protein CASATGFQPQHF.

The CDR3 reads CASRLAGGGELFF. The CDR3 region has the DNA TGTGCCTCAAGACTAGCGGGAGGGGGGGAGCTGTTTTTT. The chain combines TRBV27 with TRBJ2-2; 14 nucleotides match TRBD2. J gave up 8 bases and V 11 bases, and 4 bases lay outside the gene matches. The CDR3 totals 13 residues. Germline V gene sequence: CDR1 MNHEY, CDR2 SMNVEV (reference sequence).

The chain is built from TRBV19 and TRBJ2-7, with D unclear. The CDR3 is made up of 15 amino acids. V dropped 1 base and J dropped 0 bases, with 10 bases sitting between them. CDR1 LNHDA and CDR2 SQIVND come from the germline V gene (reference sequence). The CDR3 sequence: CASSIVSSSSYEQYF. CDR3 nucleotide sequence: TGTGCCAGTAGTATAGTAAGCTCATCCTCCTACGAGCAGTACTTC.

This clone was observed a few times. The chain employs TRBV6-5 and TRBJ2-7; possible D gene TRBD1, 6 bases. CDR1 MNHEY and CDR2 SVGAGI come from the germline V gene. V was pared by 2 bases and J by 3 bases, with 14 bases between. The CDR3 runs to 15 residues. This chain's CDR3 is CASSYTDSYRYEQYF. In DNA form, the CDR3 reads TGTGCCAGCAGTTACACGGACAGTTATCGCTACGAGCAGTACTTC.

The CDR3 DNA is TGTGCCAGCAGCTTAGCGGGGGGGGAAACCAATGAGCAGTTCTTC. It codes for CASSLAGGETNEQFF. The chain uses TRBV11-2 and TRBJ2-1; TRBD2 matches 8 bases. The V and J ends lost 1 base and 6 bases, in that order; junction bases with no gene match: 5. Per the germline V gene, CDR1 is SGHAT and CDR2 is FQNNGV. CDR3 length: 15 amino acids.

V and J are TRBV19 and TRBJ2-7; TRBD1 matches at 7 bases. Germline V gene data show CDR1 as LNHDA and CDR2 as SQIVND (reference sequence). V lost 5 bases, J lost 0 bases, and 7 bases stayed unmatched. The CDR3 runs to 15 residues. The CDR3, as DNA: TGTGCCAGTAGTCGCCGGGACAGCGGCTCCTACGAGCAGTACTTC. Its protein product is CASSRRDSGSYEQYF.